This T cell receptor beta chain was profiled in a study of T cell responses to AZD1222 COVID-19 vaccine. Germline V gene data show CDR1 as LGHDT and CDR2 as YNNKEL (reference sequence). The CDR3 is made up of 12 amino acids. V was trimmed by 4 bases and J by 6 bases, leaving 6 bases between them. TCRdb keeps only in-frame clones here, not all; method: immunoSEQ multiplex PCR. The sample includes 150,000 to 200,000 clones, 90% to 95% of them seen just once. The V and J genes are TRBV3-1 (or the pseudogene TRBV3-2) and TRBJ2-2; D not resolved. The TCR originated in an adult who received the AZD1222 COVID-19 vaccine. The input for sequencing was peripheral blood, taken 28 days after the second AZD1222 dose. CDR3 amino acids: CASSPLSGELFF. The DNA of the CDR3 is TGTGCCAGCAGCCCCCTGTCCGGGGAGCTGTTTTTT.